This TCR beta chain appears in the sequencing data of a study of cytomegalovirus exposure and HLA in healthy donors. PCR primers comprised 60 Vbeta and 13 Jbeta primers. Clones were sequenced by immunoSEQ multiplex PCR, and TCRdb holds only the in-frame ones, with some missing. The top ten hold about 14% of the sample, which has under 200,000 clones, around 78% seen once. V lost 5 bases to trimming and J lost 4 bases; unmatched junction nucleotides: 2. The CDR3 extends over 15 amino acids. CDR1 SGHVS and CDR2 FNYEAQ come from the germline V gene. The chain carries TRBV7-6 and TRBJ2-3, with TRBD2 identical over 14 bases. This TCR came from a woman aged 25 to 39 in good health and CMV-seropositive. The sequenced material came from PBMCs. The CDR3 coding sequence is TGTGCCAGCAGCCTGACTAGCGGGAGGGCAGATACGCAGTATTTT. Translated: CASSLTSGRADTQYF.